A single T cell receptor beta chain is shown here with its context. Per the germline V gene, CDR1 is SGHNT and CDR2 is YYREEE (reference sequence). This CDR3 region has 13 residues. With 2 bases removed from V and 2 bases from J, the gap between germline ends came to 8 bases. This entry comes from a study of blood T cell repertoires in COVID-19. Study as a whole: Sites in the United States, Italy and Spain provided acute and convalescent COVID-19 samples. Sample material is recorded as cDNA or gDNA derived from T cells, B-cell-depleted T cells, or PBMCs.

As originally analysed: Estimated nucleated cell counts came from reference gene primer amplification. The data were produced by immunoSEQ multiplex PCR, yet TCRdb's version contains in-frame clones alone and is incomplete. V and J calls and clone size are copied from that table; D and trimming were computed from the DNA. The data show some 19,000 clones, roughly 80% seen once. This chain connects TRBV5-4 to TRBJ2-7; D is possibly TRBD1 (6 bases). Material: peripheral blood. The source of this sequence is a man older than 75 with acute or convalescent COVID-19. CDR3 residues: CASSLKGAYEQYF. CDR3 DNA sequence: TGTGCCAGCAGCTTAAAGGGGGCCTACGAGCAGTACTTC.